The present T cell receptor (beta chain) was sequenced within a study of beta chain features in type 1 diabetes. Study conclusions and caveats: Cells with high TCR expression could be over-represented when cDNA is sequenced. Junctions at VDJ sites from type 1 diabetes patients had fewer insertions and more deletions. Patients showed naive, central memory and Treg TCRB repertoires that appeared more similar than those of healthy donors. When Type 1 diabetes patients were examined, their TCRB CDR3s proved moderately but significantly shorter in all four CD4+ subsets.

This clone was seen a few times. The antigen remains unidentified. On average, the one heparinised blood draw given by each donor was around 110 mL. The V and J ends lost 6 bases and 6 bases, in that order; junction bases with no gene match: 6. Germline CDR1 MNHNY, CDR2 SVGAGI (reference sequence). The CDR3 consists of 13 residues. Expressed TCRB transcripts were sequenced because the isolated RNA had all been reverse transcribed beforehand. Clones were read by immunoSEQ multiplex PCR, and TCRdb kept only the in-frame ones, dropping some. The repertoire holds roughly 260,000 clones, with 11% as singletons.

This receptor was identified in a man aged 30-40 years with type 1 diabetes. The chain uses TRBV6-6 and TRBJ2-5, with TRBD1 matching over 8 bases. Material for sequencing was naive CD4+ T cells from blood. The CDR3: CASSLDRGQTQYF. CDR3 DNA: TGTGCCAGCAGCCTTGACAGGGGACAGACCCAGTACTTC.